Listed below are T cell receptor beta chains from one sample, sequenced in a study of cytomegalovirus exposure and HLA in healthy donors. Some clones are missing from TCRdb's copy, which holds only in-frame ones; the method was immunoSEQ multiplex PCR. The table lists 150,000 to 180,000 clones, around three quarters of them singletons. The source material was PBMCs. Every receptor here comes from a woman in her thirties or forties in good health and CMV-seronegative. CDR3s leave out the opening cysteine and the closing phenylalanine or tryptophan. Each record gives: CDR3 length, clone size, J gene, V gene, CDR3 protein. Expanded clones get a size class; other rows say once, few or many, or leave the size out.

13 | few | TRBJ1-2 | TRBV7-8 | ASSASSTVVYGYT
12 | . | TRBJ2-7 | TRBV11-3 | ASSLWTADYEQY
12 | . | TRBJ2-1 | TRBV5-6 | ASSLGQGYNEQF
11 | once | TRBJ2-1 | TRBV9 | ASSVGLADEQF
13 | . | TRBJ2-7 | TRBV10-3 | ATAGRPRESYEQY
14 | . | TRBJ2-1 | TRBV28 | ASSLVSSGSYNEQF
14 | . | TRBJ2-5 | TRBV5-1 | ASSLAPAGGGETQY
16 | . | TRBJ2-5 | TRBV7-2 | ASSLAAGSGRAGETQY
9 | . | TRBJ1-2 | TRBV6-6 | ASSPNYGYT
14 | . | TRBJ2-1 | TRBV11-2 | ASSLELAGLSNEQF
16 | . | TRBJ1-2 | TRBV10-2 | ASSQFGTGVRVRGGYT
11 | once | TRBJ2-7 | TRBV29-1 | SVPAWDSYEQY
15 | once | TRBJ1-5 | TRBV12-2 | ASRLKQGTFPDQPQH
13 | . | TRBJ1-1 | TRBV6-5 | ASSLGARTNTEAF
14 | . | TRBJ2-1 | TRBV5-4 | ASNFGTSGSWGEQF
13 | . | TRBJ2-1 | TRBV12-5 | ASGYSSGGGSEQF
13 | once | TRBJ1-2 | TRBV19 | ASSISGQGHYGYT
11 | . | TRBJ2-3 | TRBV6-5 | ASSFYSGSPQY
12 | . | TRBJ2-5 | TRBV5-1 | ASSNQAYQETQY
11 | . | TRBJ1-5 | TRBV19 | ASSPGVNQPQH
11 | . | TRBJ2-7 | TRBV2 | ASFVTGDHEQY
11 | . | TRBJ1-5 | TRBV27 | ASSLMGGQPQH
10 | . | TRBJ2-5 | TRBV27 | ASSLRGETQY
14 | . | TRBJ2-5 | TRBV5-1 | ASSPQTGRAGETQY
13 | . | TRBJ2-2 | TRBV5-1 | ASSLEGVNTGELF
16 | . | TRBJ1-1 | TRBV5-1 | ASSWSNRDRGLYGEAF
13 | . | TRBJ2-1 | TRBV10-3 | AISENTVSMNEQF
14 | few | TRBJ2-2 | TRBV5-1 | ASSAPKQGITGELF